In its sample, the clone carrying this TCR beta chain was seen a few times. What it recognizes is unknown. The data originate from a study of CD8 T cells in ankylosing spondylitis. Germline trimming cut 5 bases from V and 3 bases from J; bases unmatched to any gene: 7. Germline V gene sequence: CDR1 DFQATT, CDR2 SNEGSKA (reference sequence). There are 14 residues in the CDR3. Notes on the study in general: Reports say disease-linked clones showed up significantly more in matched ankylosing spondylitis synovial fluid. Several of the motif variants were reported before in synovial fluid and blood from reactive arthritis. A CD8+ phenotype characterized the disease-linked clones, which were relatively rare in peripheral blood. Ankylosing spondylitis blood appeared to be characterized by a TCR beta motif of several highly homologous variants.

Molecular-barcoded quantitative 5'-RACE produced these TCR beta libraries. TCRdb fed the 5' RACE reads into MiXCR, producing one record per CDR3 protein. The sample gives a few hundred thousand distinct CDR3 sequences, under 25% of which show up once; around 17% is in the top ten. The TCR sequence derives from a male donor with ankylosing spondylitis. The sequenced sample was blood, either unsorted or a sorted T cell fraction (not recorded which). This chain uses TRBV20-1 with TRBJ1-2; 9 bases line up with TRBD1. Here the CDR3 reads CSARRDRVDYGYTF. The CDR3 DNA follows: TGCAGTGCTCGAAGGGACAGGGTAGACTATGGCTACACCTTC.